This T cell receptor beta chain was recorded in a study of cytomegalovirus exposure and HLA in healthy donors. Study results and caveats: HLA alleles were associated with 15,000 to 20,000 TCR beta sequences in a later analysis at 0.05 false discovery rate. In a later analysis, HLA-associated beta chains showed higher expansion and lower generation probabilities than comparable chains. Later analysis identified a missense DCLRE1C variant that was linked to TCR beta V- and J-gene trimming. Common viral pathogens seemed, in a later analysis, to connect with several of the most significant clusters.

PCR employed 60 Vbeta and 13 Jbeta primers. This table comes from immunoSEQ multiplex PCR, and its TCRdb copy is limited to in-frame clones, with some not included. Among about 81,000 clones, around 90% were seen once, and the ten largest hold approximately 2.3%. Germline lookup yields CDR1 KGHSH and CDR2 LQKENI. The germline V and J ends were trimmed by 3 bases and 4 bases, with 3 bases remaining between them. The CDR3 is made up of 11 amino acids. Comment on this clone: The antigen remains undetermined.

This chain connects TRBV18 to TRBJ2-5; D gene unclear. Sample: PBMCs. The clonotype originates from a man in his late teens or twenties in good health and CMV-seronegative. The CDR3 coding sequence is TGTGCCAGCTCACCCGGAGAGACCCAGTACTTC. This translates into CASSPGETQYF.